This TCR beta chain came from a study of T cells in tumors after PD-1 blockade. Here immunoSEQ multiplex PCR was the method, and the copy in TCRdb shows in-frame clones only, minus some. The sample lists roughly 50,000 clones, 81% occurring once. J gave up 7 bases and V 3 bases, and 4 bases lay outside the gene matches. Germline values: CDR1 SGHVS, CDR2 FNYEAQ. The CDR3 totals 14 residues. The chain is built from TRBV7-6 and TRBJ1-4; 8 bases agree with TRBD1. The TCR sequence derives from a human donor with basal cell carcinoma. This specimen was PBMCs, taken before anti-PD-1 treatment. The CDR3, as DNA: TGTGCCAGCAGCTTGGGACAGGCTCGTGAAAAACTGTTTTTT. Its translation is CASSLGQAREKLFF.